This passage covers 11 T cell receptor beta chains from one sample sequenced in a study of cytotoxic CD8 clonotypes in ibrutinib-treated CLL. Repertoires were generated with immunoSEQ multiplex PCR, while TCRdb's copy carries only in-frame clones and drops some. The sample contains some 130,000 clones, roughly 88% of which appear only once. The material sequenced was PBMCs, taken after 24 months of ibrutinib treatment. Receptors originate from a human donor with chronic lymphocytic leukemia.

CDR3: CASSFLDGSSYEQYF. The CDR3 nucleotides are TGCGCCAGCAGCTTCCTTGACGGGAGCTCCTACGAGCAGTACTTC. This chain connects TRBV5-1 to TRBJ2-7, with D possibly TRBD2 on 6 matching bases. This CDR3 contains 15 residues. CDR1 and CDR2 from the germline V gene are SGHRS and YFSETQ. Trimming stripped 2 bases from V and 0 bases from J, with 12 bases between.

This chain joins TRBV19 and TRBJ2-3, with TRBD2 as a possible D gene (7 bases). V lost 3 bases and J 9 bases, leaving 16 bases between the germline ends. This CDR3 is built from 14 residues. Germline CDR1 LNHDA, CDR2 SQIVND (reference sequence). The CDR3 nucleotides are TGTGCCAGTAGTATCGGCAGGGAGGGGGACACGCAGTATTTT. Residues: CASSIGREGDTQYF.

The rearrangement joins TRBV10-3 to TRBJ2-3, with D possibly matching TRBD2 (5 bases). The V end was cut by 6 bases, the J end by 3 bases, with 13 bases between. Germline CDR1 ENHRY, CDR2 SYGVKD. CDR3 size: 14 residues. The CDR3 loop reads CAIRDSLATDTQYF. The CDR3 nucleotides read TGTGCCATCAGAGACTCGTTAGCGACAGATACGCAGTATTTT.

The rearrangement joins TRBV7-2 to TRBJ1-1; D perhaps matches TRBD1 (5 bases). Trimming pared 1 base from V and 1 base from J, leaving 13 bases between. Germline V gene sequence: CDR1 SGHTA, CDR2 FQGNSA. The CDR3 length is 16 residues. CDR3 sequence: CASSLGPARANTEAFF. CDR3 bases: TGTGCCAGCAGCTTAGGCCCGGCCAGGGCGAACACTGAAGCTTTCTTT.

The J gene is TRBJ2-2, the V gene TRBV2; 12 bases line up with TRBD2. The CDR3 runs to 15 residues. V shed 6 bases, J shed 5 bases, and the junction held 4 bases outside the gene matches. Germline-derived CDR1 and CDR2 are SNHLY and FYNNEI. The CDR3 is CASRFGTSGTGELFF. DNA of the CDR3: TGTGCCAGCAGATTCGGGACTAGCGGGACCGGGGAGCTGTTTTTT.

This rearrangement joins TRBV5-4 to TRBJ2-7; 14 bases are a match to TRBD2. CDR1 SGHNT and CDR2 YYREEE come from the germline V gene (reference sequence). J lost 0 bases, V lost 3 bases, and 14 bases had no gene match. The CDR3 covers 20 residues. CDR3: CASSSAGLAGALFSSYEQYF. The CDR3 nucleotides are TGTGCCAGCAGCTCCGCGGGACTAGCGGGAGCGCTGTTTAGCTCCTACGAGCAGTACTTC. Together with reference TRBV5-4 and TRBJ2-7, the CDR3 gives the full variable domain: ETGVTQSPTHLIKTRGQQVTLRCSSQSGHNTVSWYQQALGQGPQFIFQYYREEENGRGNFPPRFSGLQFPNYSSELNVNALELDDSALYLCASSSAGLAGALFSSYEQYFGPGTRLTVT.

The chain recombines TRBV19 with TRBJ2-1; D not resolved. This CDR3 is 18 amino acids long. From germline, CDR1 is LNHDA and CDR2 SQIVND (reference sequence). V was shortened by 0 bases and J by 0 bases, with 15 bases between the two germline ends. CDR3 DNA: TGTGCCAGTAGTATAGATCGCCCTAGGTTCAGCTCCTACAATGAGCAGTTCTTC. It specifies CASSIDRPRFSSYNEQFF.

The V and J genes are TRBV2 and TRBJ2-1; 13 positions match TRBD2. Germline values: CDR1 SNHLY, CDR2 FYNNEI. V was clipped by 7 bases and J by 10 bases; unmatched bases: 16. CDR3 length: 17 amino acids. The CDR3 DNA sequence: TGTGCCAGCACCGAGGGGTCGGGACTAGCGGGATCGGTGGAGCAGTTCTTC. Translation: CASTEGSGLAGSVEQFF.

The V and J genes are TRBV2 and TRBJ1-2, with 7 bases lining up with TRBD1. V was pared by 7 bases and J by 4 bases, with 12 bases of the junction left unmatched. This CDR3 contains 15 residues. Germline values: CDR1 SNHLY, CDR2 FYNNEI. This CDR3 reads CASNPRTGATYGYTF. The DNA for the CDR3 is TGTGCCAGCAACCCACGGACAGGAGCTACCTATGGCTACACCTTC.

This chain's CDR3 is CASSPERAGEEKLFF. The CDR3 nucleotides are TGTGCCAGCTCACCAGAGAGGGCGGGGGAAGAAAAACTGTTTTTT. The J gene is TRBJ1-4, the V gene TRBV18; tentatively, D is TRBD1 (5 bases). The germline CDR1 and CDR2 sequences are KGHSH and LQKENI. CDR3 size: 15 residues. The V end lost 2 bases, the J end lost 8 bases, and 15 bases lay between the germline ends.

J is TRBJ2-7 and V is TRBV7-2, with 9 bases that match TRBD2. The CDR3 is made up of 14 amino acids. Germline V gene data show CDR1 as SGHTA and CDR2 as FQGNSA. V gave up 4 bases and J gave up 4 bases; unmatched junction bases: 5. DNA for the CDR3: TGTGCCAGCAGCTACGCGGGGGGGAGGTACGAGCAGTACTTC. It yields the protein CASSYAGGRYEQYF.